This passage covers 21 T cell receptor beta chains from one sample sequenced in a study of blood T cell repertoires in COVID-19. Assay: immunoSEQ multiplex PCR; the TCRdb copy retains only in-frame clones and omits some. The table records about 93,000 clones, roughly 90% of them present only once. The material sequenced was peripheral blood. These receptors were collected from a human donor with active COVID-19. The donor label of this sample is uncertain.

The chain is built from TRBV7-9 and TRBJ1-2; D uncertain. The V end lost 5 bases, the J end lost 4 bases, and 20 bases lay between the germline ends. Germline assignment: CDR1 SEHNR and CDR2 FQNEAQ (reference sequence). The CDR3 runs 16 residues. The CDR3, as DNA: TGTGCCAGCAGCGCCTCAATACAGCGGCCCTCCTATGGCTACACCTTC. It translates to CASSASIQRPSYGYTF.

V usage is TRBV14 and J usage is TRBJ2-5, with a tentative D call TRBD1 (6 bases). Deletions cut 3 bases from V and 5 bases from J, with 16 bases between. This CDR3 contains 15 residues. Germline-derived CDR1 and CDR2 are SGHDN and FVKESK. CDR3 sequence: CASSHLQGFDETQYF. CDR3 DNA sequence: TGTGCCAGCAGCCATTTACAGGGTTTTGATGAGACCCAGTACTTC.

This clone was recorded only once. The chain carries TRBV14 and TRBJ1-1; D is perhaps TRBD1 (5 bases). Germline V lookup: CDR1 SGHDN, CDR2 FVKESK. The length of the CDR3 is 13 residues. Trimming cost V 4 bases and J 5 bases, with 11 bases left between them. For the CDR3, the DNA is TGTGCCAGCAGCCCATTTTCAGGGACTGAAGCTTTCTTT. Translation gives CASSPFSGTEAFF.

The chain uses TRBV29-1 and TRBJ1-2; 9 bases align to TRBD1. CDR1 SQVTM and CDR2 ANQGSEA come from the germline V gene. The CDR3 is 19 residues long. The junction had 21 bases not matched to a gene; V was cut back by 4 bases and J by 3 bases. CDR3 residues: CSVGPRGTGSLIVDYGYTF. The CDR3 DNA reads as TGCAGCGTTGGGCCGCGGGGGACAGGGAGTCTTATTGTCGACTATGGCTACACCTTC.

The rearrangement links TRBV28 to TRBJ2-7, with 13 positions matching TRBD2. With V trimmed by 10 bases and J by 6 bases, 6 bases remained unmatched. Germline loops: CDR1 MDHEN, CDR2 SYDVKM. The CDR3 has 13 amino acids. CDR3 nucleotide sequence: TGTGCCACCGGACTAGCGGGAGTATTCGAGCAGTACTTC. The encoded protein is CATGLAGVFEQYF.

The chain employs TRBV5-4 and TRBJ2-7; D may be TRBD2 (6 bases). Trimming removed 5 bases from V and 3 bases from J, with 18 bases in between. Germline V CDR1 and CDR2: SGHNT, YYREEE (reference sequence). The CDR3 is 15 amino acids. In nucleotides, the CDR3 is TGTGCCAGCAGATCCTCGGCGGGGTTGGGCTACGAGCAGTACTTC. Amino acids: CASRSSAGLGYEQYF.

The chain carries TRBV6-2 or TRBV6-3 and TRBJ1-2; D might be TRBD1 (6 bases). Trimming left V 4 bases short and J 7 bases short, with 10 bases between. The germline gives CDR1 MNHEY, CDR2 SVGEGT. This CDR3 is built from 12 residues. CDR3 in amino acids: CASSLGTFGYTF. CDR3 bases: TGTGCCAGCAGTTTAGGGACATTTGGCTACACCTTC.

The chain combines TRBV5-8 with TRBJ2-3; 7 bases match TRBD2. This CDR3 region has 19 residues. Germline V gene sequence: CDR1 SGHTS, CDR2 YDEGEE. The trim removed 4 bases at V and 3 bases at J, leaving 20 bases unmatched. The CDR3 DNA is TGTGCCAGCAGCCCGGAGCGGGGAGGGCGAAAGCTTCTAACAGATACGCAGTATTTT. Translation gives CASSPERGGRKLLTDTQYF. The full variable domain, its missing parts supplied by reference TRBV5-8 and TRBJ2-3, is EAGVTQSPTHLIKTRGQQATLRCSPISGHTSVYWYQQALGLGLQFLLWYDEGEERNRGNFPPRFSGRQFPNYSSELNVNALELEDSALYLCASSPERGGRKLLTDTQYFGPGTRLTVL.

This chain links TRBV9 with TRBJ2-1; 9 positions agree with TRBD1. V was clipped by 5 bases and J by 6 bases; unmatched bases: 9. The CDR3 is 15 amino acids. Germline V gene lookup returns CDR1 SGDLS and CDR2 YYNGEE. In DNA form, the CDR3 reads TGTGCCAGCAGAGCAACCGGGACAGGGATCAATGAGCAGTTCTTC. Protein product: CASRATGTGINEQFF.

In DNA, the CDR3 is TGTGCCAGCAGCACCCGGGACAGGGATCGCGACGAGCAGTACTTC. Translating gives CASSTRDRDRDEQYF. J is TRBJ2-7 and V is TRBV28; 9 bases are shared with TRBD1. The CDR3 has 15 residues. Germline assignment: CDR1 MDHEN and CDR2 SYDVKM. The ends lost 6 bases at V and 5 bases at J; junction bases unmatched: 11.

The genes are TRBV24-1 and TRBJ1-3, with a weak D call TRBD1 (6 bases). The CDR3 is 15 residues long. Trimming shortened V by 3 bases and J by 0 bases, and 8 bases separated the two germline ends. Germline CDR1 is KGHDR and CDR2 is SFDVKD. CDR3 amino acids: CATSDQGSSGNTIYF. The DNA of the CDR3 is TGTGCCACCAGTGATCAGGGGAGCTCTGGAAACACCATATATTTT.

The CDR3 sequence is CASSESRAGETQYF. The CDR3, as DNA: TGTGCCAGCAGTGAGTCCAGGGCCGGGGAGACCCAGTACTTC. The gene calls are TRBV2 and TRBJ2-5; maybe TRBD1 (5 bases). CDR1 is SNHLY and CDR2 is FYNNEI in the germline V gene. Trimming removed 3 bases from V and 5 bases from J, with 13 bases in between. The CDR3 extends over 14 amino acids.

The DNA for the CDR3 is TGTGCCAGCAGGGCCGGGAGAGGAACAGATACGCAGTATTTT. Amino acid sequence: CASRAGRGTDTQYF. V is TRBV2 and J is TRBJ2-3; tentative D call: TRBD2 (6 bases). Germline V CDR1 and CDR2: SNHLY, FYNNEI. The CDR3 is 14 residues long. The ends were cut back, 6 bases at V and 3 bases at J, with 13 bases in the middle.

V gene TRBV18 combines with J gene TRBJ1-1; unclear D gene. V was cut by 4 bases and J by 1 base, with 10 bases left in between. CDR1 KGHSH and CDR2 LQKENI come from the germline V gene. The CDR3 consists of 14 residues. The CDR3: CASSQGARNTEAFF. The CDR3 region has the DNA TGTGCCAGCTCACAGGGAGCCAGGAACACTGAAGCTTTCTTT.

The chain uses TRBV9 and TRBJ1-1; 7 bases align to TRBD1. CDR3 size: 15 residues. Germline CDR1 and CDR2: SGDLS and YYNGEE. V lost 2 bases, J lost 2 bases, and 6 bases stayed unmatched. DNA for the CDR3: TGTGCCAGCAGCGTGGTGACAGGGCTCAACACTGAAGCTTTCTTT. It yields the protein CASSVVTGLNTEAFF.

This clone was observed once. The CDR3 spells CASSYSIVSLQVEQFF. The CDR3 DNA is TGTGCCAGCAGTTACTCGATTGTTAGTCTTCAGGTTGAGCAGTTCTTC. The genes are TRBV6-6 and TRBJ2-1; D gene ambiguous. The CDR3 has 16 amino acids. V was cut by 0 bases and J by 9 bases, with 18 bases left in between. Germline CDR1 MNHNY, CDR2 SVGAGI (reference sequence).

V is TRBV5-1 and J is TRBJ2-2, with a possible D match to TRBD1 (5 bases). The CDR3 length is 12 residues. V dropped 3 bases and J dropped 9 bases, with 9 bases sitting between them. CDR1 SGHRS and CDR2 YFSETQ come from the germline V gene. CDR3 bases: TGCGCCAGCAGCTCAACAGGAAGGGAGCTGTTTTTT. Translating gives CASSSTGRELFF.

The chain recombines TRBV9 with TRBJ2-1; 8 bases map to TRBD2. Per germline, CDR1 SGDLS and CDR2 YYNGEE. With V trimmed by 0 bases and J by 4 bases, 6 bases remained unmatched. The CDR3 is made up of 16 amino acids. CDR3 DNA: TGTGCCAGCAGCGTAGCTTCCGGGGGGGCATACAATGAGCAGTTCTTC. Its translation: CASSVASGGAYNEQFF.

This clone showed up just once. This chain connects TRBV6-5 to TRBJ2-7; TRBD1 agrees at 8 bases. The germline V gene encodes CDR1 MNHEY and CDR2 SVGAGI. The J segment lost 2 bases and the V segment lost 7 bases, leaving 7 bases of the junction unmatched. The CDR3 spans 14 residues. CDR3 amino acids: CASTWTGSTYEQYF. The CDR3 DNA reads as TGTGCCAGCACCTGGACAGGGAGTACCTACGAGCAGTACTTC.

About this clone itself: The junction shows a germline mismatch at one end, possibly a read error. This CDR3 reads CASSLAGSKETQYF. The CDR3 DNA follows: TGTGCTAGCAGCTTAGCGGGCAGCAAGGAGACCCAGTACTTC. The chain recombines TRBV7-7 with TRBJ2-5; 7 bases are a match to TRBD2. Germline-derived CDR1 and CDR2 are SSHAT and FNYEAQ (reference sequence). This CDR3 has 14 residues.

This clone was seen a handful of times. This chain uses TRBV7-3 with TRBJ1-2; the D gene is possibly TRBD1 (6 bases). Trimming left V 1 base short and J 4 bases short, with 19 bases between. Germline V lookup: CDR1 SGHTA, CDR2 FQGTGA. The CDR3 is made up of 17 amino acids. CDR3 amino acids: CASSLRTGRKASYGYTF. The DNA for the CDR3 is TGTGCCAGCAGCTTAAGAACAGGGCGAAAAGCAAGCTATGGCTACACCTTC.